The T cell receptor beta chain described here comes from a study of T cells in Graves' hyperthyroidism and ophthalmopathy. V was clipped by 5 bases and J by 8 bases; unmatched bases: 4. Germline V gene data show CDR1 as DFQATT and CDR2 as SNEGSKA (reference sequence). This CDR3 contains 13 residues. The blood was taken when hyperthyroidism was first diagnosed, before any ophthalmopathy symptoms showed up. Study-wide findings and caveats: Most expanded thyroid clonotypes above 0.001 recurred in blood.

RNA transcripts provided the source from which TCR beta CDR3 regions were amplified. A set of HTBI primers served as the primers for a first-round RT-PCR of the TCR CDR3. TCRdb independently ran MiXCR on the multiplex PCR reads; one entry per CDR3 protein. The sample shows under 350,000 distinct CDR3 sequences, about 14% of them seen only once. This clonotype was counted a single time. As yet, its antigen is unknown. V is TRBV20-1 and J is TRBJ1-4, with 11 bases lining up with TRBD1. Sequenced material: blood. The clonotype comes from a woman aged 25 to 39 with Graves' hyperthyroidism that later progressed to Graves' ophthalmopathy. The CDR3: CSAWGQGEEKLFF. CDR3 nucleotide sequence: TGCAGTGCTTGGGGACAGGGGGAAGAAAAACTGTTTTTT.